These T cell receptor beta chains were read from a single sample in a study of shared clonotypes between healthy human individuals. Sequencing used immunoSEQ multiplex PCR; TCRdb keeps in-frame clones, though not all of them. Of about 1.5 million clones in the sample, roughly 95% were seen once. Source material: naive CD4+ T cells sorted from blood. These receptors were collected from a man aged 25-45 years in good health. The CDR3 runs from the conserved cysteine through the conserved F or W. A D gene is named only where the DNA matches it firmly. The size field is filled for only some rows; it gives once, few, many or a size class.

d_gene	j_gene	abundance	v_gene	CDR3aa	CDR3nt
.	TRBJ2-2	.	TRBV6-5	CASRYIVAGELFF	TGTGCCAGCAGGTACATTGTCGCCGGGGAGCTGTTTTTT
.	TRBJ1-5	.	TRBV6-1	CASRRQENQPQHF	TGTGCCAGCAGGAGACAGGAAAATCAGCCCCAGCATTTT
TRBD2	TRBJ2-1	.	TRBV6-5	CASTSTSGYNEQFF	TGTGCCAGCACCTCGACTAGCGGATACAATGAGCAGTTCTTC
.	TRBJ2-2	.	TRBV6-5	CASSYSGGSTGGLFF	TGTGCCAGCAGTTACTCCGGAGGGTCAACCGGGGGGCTGTTTTTT
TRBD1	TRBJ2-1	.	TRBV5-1	CASSLAGTGLNEQFF	TGCGCCAGCAGCTTGGCCGGGACAGGGTTAAATGAGCAGTTCTTC
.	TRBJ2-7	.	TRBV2	CASSEFNTGISYEQYF	TGTGCCAGCAGTGAATTCAATACGGGAATTTCCTACGAGCAGTACTTC
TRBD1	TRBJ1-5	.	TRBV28	CASSLGQAVNQPQHF	TGTGCCAGCAGTCTAGGACAGGCAGTTAATCAGCCCCAGCATTTT
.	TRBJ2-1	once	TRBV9	CASSVGTGISYNEQFF	TGTGCCAGCAGCGTAGGTACAGGGATCTCCTACAATGAGCAGTTCTTC
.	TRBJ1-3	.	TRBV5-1	CASSPGSSGNTIYF	TGCGCCAGCAGCCCGGGAAGCTCTGGAAACACCATATATTTT
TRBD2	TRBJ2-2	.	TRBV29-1	CSVGLAGGTGELFF	TGCAGCGTTGGCCTAGCGGGAGGGACCGGGGAGCTGTTTTTT
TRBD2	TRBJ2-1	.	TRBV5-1	CASSLVSGRSYNEQFF	TGCGCCAGCAGCTTGGTTAGCGGGAGATCCTACAATGAGCAGTTCTTC
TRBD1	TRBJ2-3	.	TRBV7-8	CASSHSRDRGLIFQDTQYF	TGTGCCAGCAGTCATTCGAGGGACAGGGGTCTTATTTTTCAGGATACGCAGTATTTT
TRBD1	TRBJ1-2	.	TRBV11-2	CASSPTDRAEGYTF	TGTGCCAGCAGCCCCACAGACAGGGCTGAAGGCTACACCTTC
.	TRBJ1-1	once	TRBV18	CASWPFGGKNTEAFF	TGTGCCAGCTGGCCGTTTGGGGGCAAGAACACTGAAGCTTTCTTT
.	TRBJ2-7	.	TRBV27	CASRDRDNSYEQYF	TGTGCCAGCAGGGACCGGGACAACTCCTACGAGCAGTACTTC
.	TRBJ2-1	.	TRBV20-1	CSARVLNEQFF	TGCAGTGCTAGAGTTCTCAATGAGCAGTTCTTC
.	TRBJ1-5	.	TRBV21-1	CASSNNRDRSIQPQHF	TGTGCCAGCAGCAATAACCGGGACAGGTCGATCCAGCCCCAGCATTTT
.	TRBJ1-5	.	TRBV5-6	CASSLVGNQPQHF	TGTGCCAGCAGCTTGGTAGGCAATCAGCCCCAGCATTTT
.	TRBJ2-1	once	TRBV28	CASSPIQGTYNEQFF	TGTGCCAGCAGTCCGATACAGGGTACCTACAATGAGCAGTTCTTC
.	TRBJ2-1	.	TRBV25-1	CASSRPTPIYNEQFF	TGTGCCAGCAGTCGGCCCACTCCGATATACAATGAGCAGTTCTTC
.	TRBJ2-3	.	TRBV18	CASSPPSGEEGADTQYF	TGTGCCAGCTCACCACCCTCCGGGGAGGAAGGGGCAGATACGCAGTATTTT
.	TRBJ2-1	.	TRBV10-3	CAINTRQEGNEQFF	TGTGCCATCAACACGAGGCAGGAGGGCAATGAGCAGTTCTTC
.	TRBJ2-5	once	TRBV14	CASSQSGAYQETQYF	TGTGCCAGCAGCCAGTCAGGGGCCTACCAAGAGACCCAGTACTTC
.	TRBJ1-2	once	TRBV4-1	CASSRMLTPSGGYGYTF	TGCGCCAGCAGCCGCATGTTAACACCATCGGGGGGCTATGGCTACACCTTC
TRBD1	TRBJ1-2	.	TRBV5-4	CASSSDRGSGYTF	TGTGCCAGCAGCTCGGACAGGGGTTCTGGCTACACCTTC
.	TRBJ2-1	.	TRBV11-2	CASQGLGPYNEQFF	TGTGCCAGCCAAGGCCTAGGGCCCTACAATGAGCAGTTCTTC
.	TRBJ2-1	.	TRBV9	CASSPGSSLVNEQFF	TGTGCCAGCAGCCCCGGGAGTAGTTTGGTCAATGAGCAGTTCTTC
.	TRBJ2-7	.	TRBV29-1	CSALSVDPYEQYF	TGCAGCGCCCTATCTGTTGACCCTTACGAGCAGTACTTC
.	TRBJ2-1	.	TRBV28	CASTRSYNEQFF	TGTGCCAGCACACGCTCCTACAATGAGCAGTTCTTC
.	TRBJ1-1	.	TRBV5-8	CASSPGYYTEAFF	TGTGCCAGCAGCCCCGGGTACTACACTGAAGCTTTCTTT
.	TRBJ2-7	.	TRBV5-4	CASSFAPFPDYEQYF	TGTGCCAGCAGCTTTGCACCCTTCCCGGACTACGAGCAGTACTTC
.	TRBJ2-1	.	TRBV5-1	CASSLMGAYNEQFF	TGCGCCAGCAGCTTAATGGGGGCGTACAATGAGCAGTTCTTC
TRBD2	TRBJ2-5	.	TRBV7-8	CASSLNSGVQETQYF	TGTGCCAGCAGCTTAAATAGCGGGGTCCAAGAGACCCAGTACTTC
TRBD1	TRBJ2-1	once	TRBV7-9	CASTETGSHEQFF	TGTGCCAGCACCGAGACAGGGTCGCATGAGCAGTTCTTC
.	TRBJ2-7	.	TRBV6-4	CASSDAKMPGSKDQYF	TGTGCCAGCAGTGACGCGAAAATGCCGGGCAGCAAGGATCAGTACTTC
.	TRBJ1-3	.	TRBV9	CASSPYRVGSGNTIYF	TGTGCCAGCAGCCCCTATAGGGTAGGCTCTGGAAACACCATATATTTT
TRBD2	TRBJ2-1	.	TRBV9	CASSVGPSGGSNEQFF	TGTGCCAGCAGCGTAGGCCCATCCGGGGGGAGCAATGAGCAGTTCTTC
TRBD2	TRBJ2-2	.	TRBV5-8	CASSLAPSGSLGSGELFF	TGTGCCAGCAGCTTGGCCCCTAGCGGGAGTCTCGGTTCCGGGGAGCTGTTTTTT
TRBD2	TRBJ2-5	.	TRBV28	CASSPLAVLAGGWETQYF	TGTGCCAGCAGCCCCCTGGCGGTACTAGCGGGAGGTTGGGAGACCCAGTACTTC
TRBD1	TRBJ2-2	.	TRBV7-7	CASSLVHRGNTGELFF	TGTGCCAGCAGCTTAGTCCACAGGGGGAACACCGGGGAGCTGTTTTTT
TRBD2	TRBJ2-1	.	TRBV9	CASSRREGREQFF	TGTGCCAGCTCGAGGCGGGAGGGCAGGGAGCAGTTCTTC
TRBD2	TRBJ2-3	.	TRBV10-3	CAISPSGVTDTQYF	TGTGCCATCAGTCCTAGCGGGGTCACAGATACGCAGTATTTT
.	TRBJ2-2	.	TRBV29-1	CSVRKGRDTGELFF	TGCAGCGTTCGTAAGGGCCGAGACACCGGGGAGCTGTTTTTT
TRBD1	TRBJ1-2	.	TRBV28	CASRTGTGYNGYTF	TGTGCCAGCAGGACGGGGACAGGGTACAATGGCTACACCTTC
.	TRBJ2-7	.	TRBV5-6	CASSLTGLGYEQYF	TGTGCCAGCAGCTTGACAGGGCTAGGGTACGAGCAGTACTTC
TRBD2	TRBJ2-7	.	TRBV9	CASSSGTSRVYEQYF	TGTGCCAGCAGCTCGGGGACTAGCCGCGTCTACGAGCAGTACTTC
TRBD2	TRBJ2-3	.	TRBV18	CASSPAGGHTDTQYF	TGTGCCAGCTCTCCAGCGGGAGGTCATACGGATACGCAGTATTTT
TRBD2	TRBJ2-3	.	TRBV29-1	CSVEYRGLGTDTQYF	TGCAGCGTTGAATACCGGGGACTAGGCACAGATACGCAGTATTTT
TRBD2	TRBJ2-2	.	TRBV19	CASTNGRGNTGELFF	TGTGCCAGTACCAACGGGAGGGGGAACACCGGGGAGCTGTTTTTT
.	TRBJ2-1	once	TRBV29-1	CSEIGTSGLGQFF	TGCAGCGAAATAGGGACTTCGGGCCTTGGGCAGTTCTTC
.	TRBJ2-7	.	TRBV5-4	CASSLGQPYYEQYF	TGTGCCAGCAGCTTGGGACAGCCGTACTACGAGCAGTACTTC
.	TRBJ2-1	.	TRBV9	CASSVAGLASYNEQFF	TGTGCCAGCAGCGTAGCGGGCCTAGCAAGCTACAATGAGCAGTTCTTC
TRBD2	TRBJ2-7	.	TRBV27	CASSLSGLAGIPYEQYF	TGTGCCAGCAGTTTATCTGGTCTAGCGGGAATCCCCTACGAGCAGTACTTC
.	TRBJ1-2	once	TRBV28	CASSLGLNYGYTF	TGTGCCAGCAGTTTGGGCTTAAACTATGGCTACACCTTC
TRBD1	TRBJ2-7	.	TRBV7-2	CASSEPGQVTYEQYF	TGTGCCAGCAGCGAACCGGGACAGGTGACCTACGAGCAGTACTTC